The 20 T cell receptor beta chains presented below share a single source sample, sequenced in a study of T-cell reconstitution after alpha-beta-depleted transplantation in children. Using unique molecular identifiers, the investigators prepared the TCRbeta library. TCRdb used MiXCR to reprocess the PCR reads, holding one entry per CDR3 protein. The top ten hold approximately 17% of the sample, which has tens of thousands of distinct CDR3 sequences, 4.9% seen once. The input for sequencing was PBMCs, mostly from graft donor cells, taken 180 days after TCRalphabeta/CD19-depleted stem cell transplant. These receptors were taken from a boy under two years old who had a stem cell transplant for acute myeloid leukemia, so the T cells may come from the graft donor.

This clonotype was recorded at least ten times. The chain employs TRBV9 and TRBJ2-7, with 11 nucleotides matching TRBD1. Germline values: CDR1 SGDLS, CDR2 YYNGEE. The CDR3 has 16 amino acids. V shed 5 bases and J 0 bases; nucleotides not matched to a gene: 7. For the CDR3, the DNA is TGTGCCAGCAGTAGTAGGGGGACAGGGGGCTCCTACGAGCAGTACTTC. Translating it yields CASSSRGTGGSYEQYF.

Many counts were recorded for this clonotype. This chain joins TRBV2 and TRBJ2-7; unclear D gene. Germline CDR1 reads SNHLY; CDR2 reads FYNNEI. The CDR3 loop spans 11 amino acids. Trimming cost V 6 bases and J 7 bases, with 10 bases left between them. CDR3 loop: CASSPAPEQYF. CDR3 in DNA: TGTGCCAGCAGCCCCGCCCCAGAGCAGTACTTC.

This clonotype was detected ten times or more. This rearrangement joins TRBV12-3 or TRBV12-4 to TRBJ2-1, with 7 bases fitting TRBD1. Losses at the gene ends were 5 bases for V and 5 bases for J; bases not matched to a gene: 6. The CDR3 covers 14 residues. The CDR3 sequence: CASSKMTGHNEQFF. Written as DNA, the CDR3 is TGTGCCAGCAGTAAGATGACAGGGCACAATGAGCAGTTCTTC.

This clonotype was counted ten times or more. The chain couples TRBV11-2 to TRBJ2-2; D might be TRBD1 (6 bases). This CDR3 contains 14 residues. The V and J ends lost 3 bases and 6 bases respectively, with 11 bases between them. The germline V gene encodes CDR1 SGHAT and CDR2 FQNNGV. CDR3: CASSFWTAAGELFF. For the CDR3, the DNA is TGTGCCAGCAGCTTTTGGACAGCAGCCGGGGAGCTGTTTTTT.

This clonotype has at least ten counts. The rearrangement uses TRBV12-3 or TRBV12-4 and TRBJ1-2; D might be TRBD1 (6 bases). The CDR3 is 14 residues long. V was pared by 8 bases and J by 6 bases, with 19 bases between. The DNA for the CDR3 is TGTGCCAGCCGAATCTCGGGGGCAGACAATGGCTACACCTTC. It codes for CASRISGADNGYTF.

This clonotype came up a few times. The V call is TRBV18, the J call TRBJ1-4; no firm D call. Germline V gives CDR1 KGHSH, CDR2 LQKENI. The CDR3 extends over 13 amino acids. With 6 bases removed from V and 8 bases from J, the gap between germline ends came to 13 bases. The CDR3 coding sequence is TGTGCCAGCTCGTTCAGTCCGGCAGAAAAACTGTTTTTT. It codes for CASSFSPAEKLFF.

This clonotype turned up a few times. V usage is TRBV12-2 and J usage is TRBJ2-5; the D call in the table, TRBD2, was not verified against the DNA. TRBV12-2 is a recognized pseudogene. The CDR3 covers 17 residues. CDR3 loop: CASRLTKKRGPWETQYF. CDR3 in DNA: TGTGCAAGTCGCTTAACCAAAAAGCGGGGCCCTTGGGAGACCCAGTACTTC.

This clonotype was seen many times. This chain connects TRBV25-1 to TRBJ2-4; D not resolved. The CDR3 runs 14 residues. V shed 0 bases and J shed 0 bases, with 3 bases lying between them. Per germline, CDR1 MGHDK and CDR2 SYGVNS. CDR3 nucleotides: TGTGCCAGCAGTGAATACGGAGCCAAAAACATTCAGTACTTC. Its protein is CASSEYGAKNIQYF. Full variable domain (rest looked up from reference TRBV25-1 and TRBJ2-4): EADIYQTPRYLVIGTGKKITLECSQTMGHDKMYWYQQDPGMELHLIHYSYGVNSTEKGDLSSESTVSRIRTEHFPLTLESARPSHTSQYLCASSEYGAKNIQYFGAGTRLSVL.

The table lists this clonotype with many counts. The V gene is TRBV4-3, the J gene TRBJ2-1; D is possibly TRBD1 (6 bases). Trimming pared 4 bases from V and 2 bases from J, leaving 21 bases between. The CDR3 extends over 18 amino acids. Germline V lookup: CDR1 LGHNA, CDR2 YSLEER. The CDR3 is CASSPKEQGPFPYNEQFF. CDR3 nucleotides: TGCGCCAGCAGCCCAAAGGAACAGGGCCCCTTTCCCTACAATGAGCAGTTCTTC.

This clonotype was counted ten times or more. The V call is TRBV29-1, the J call TRBJ2-3, with D possibly TRBD1 on 5 matching bases. This CDR3 is 14 amino acids long. Trimming removed 7 bases at V and 3 bases at J, with 17 bases between. The germline CDR1 and CDR2 sequences are SQVTM and ANQGSEA. Written as DNA, the CDR3 is TGCAGCGCCGGAGACAGAAGAGGAACAGATACGCAGTATTTT. Its translation: CSAGDRRGTDTQYF.

For this clonotype: A read error may explain this, as a much larger clone is one base away. This chain joins TRBV7-1 and TRBJ2-7; D might be TRBD1 or TRBD2, each matching 5 bases. TRBV7-1 is designated an ORF whose function remains uncertain. V lost 3 bases and J lost 2, with 8 bases in between. The CDR3 runs 13 residues. The CDR3 loop is CASSSGDPYEQYF. CDR3 DNA sequence: TGTGCCAGCAGCTCGGGGGACCCCTACGAGCAGTACTTC.

This clonotype was seen many times. The chain combines TRBV23-1 with TRBJ2-7; tentative D call: TRBD2 (6 bases). TRBV23-1 is an open reading frame whose function is uncertain. V dropped 4 bases and J dropped 8 bases, with 12 bases sitting between them. CDR3 length equals 12 residues. This chain's CDR3 is CASSPRGPQQYV. CDR3 DNA: TGCGCCAGCAGTCCGCGGGGCCCCCAGCAGTACGTC.

The table lists this clonotype with many counts. The chain recombines TRBV5-1 with TRBJ2-3; D gene ambiguous. CDR1 SGHRS and CDR2 YFSETQ come from the germline V gene. This CDR3 is 11 amino acids long. The germline V and J ends were trimmed by 3 bases and 2 bases, with 1 base remaining between them. The CDR3 sequence is CASSSTDTQYF. The CDR3 region has the DNA TGCGCCAGCAGCTCCACAGATACGCAGTATTTT.

There are many counts of this clonotype. The chain has TRBV7-9 and TRBJ2-1, with D maybe TRBD2 (5 bases). Trimming pared 2 bases from V and 6 bases from J, leaving 14 bases between. From germline, CDR1 is SEHNR and CDR2 FQNEAQ (reference sequence). This CDR3 comprises 15 residues. The CDR3 DNA reads TGTGCCAGCAGCTTATCCAGGACTCCAGGCAATGAGCAGTTCTTC. This codes for CASSLSRTPGNEQFF.

This clonotype was detected ten times or more. This chain connects TRBV12-3 or TRBV12-4 to TRBJ1-2, with a possible D match to TRBD1 (5 bases). CDR3 length equals 13 residues. V dropped 9 bases and J dropped 5 bases, with 16 bases sitting between them. The CDR3 sequence is CASSPTTAYGYTF. DNA for the CDR3: TGTGCCAGTTCACCTACGACAGCATATGGCTACACCTTC.

Ten or more counts support this clonotype. This CDR3 reads CASSPGRGYEQYF. As DNA, the CDR3 is TGTGCCAGCTCACCCGGCAGGGGCTACGAGCAGTACTTC. This rearrangement joins TRBV18 to TRBJ2-7, with TRBD1 as a possible D gene (6 bases). The germline V and J ends were trimmed by 3 bases and 3 bases, with 9 bases remaining between them. CDR3 length: 13 amino acids. Germline loops: CDR1 KGHSH, CDR2 LQKENI.

In its sample, this clonotype was seen many times. The genes are TRBV7-8 and TRBJ1-2; 7 bases fit TRBD1. Per germline, CDR1 SGHVS and CDR2 FQNEAQ. J gave up 7 bases and V 2 bases, and 10 bases lay outside the gene matches. This CDR3 contains 15 residues. CDR3 sequence (DNA): TGTGCCAGCAGCTTAACCCCCACAGGGGATCGTGGCTACACCTTC. This translates into CASSLTPTGDRGYTF.

This clonotype came up many times. J is TRBJ2-5 and V is TRBV7-2, with a tentative D call TRBD1 (6 bases). Germline assignment: CDR1 SGHTA and CDR2 FQGNSA. Trimming stripped 5 bases from V and 7 bases from J, with 17 bases between. The CDR3 extends over 14 amino acids. In DNA form, the CDR3 reads TGTGCCAGCAGCCCGGCCCAGGGGCTTGGGACCCAGTACTTC. This translates into CASSPAQGLGTQYF.

This clonotype was seen repeatedly, ten times or more. The V gene is TRBV12-3 or TRBV12-4, the J gene TRBJ1-5; D gene uncertain. CDR3 size: 14 residues. V was cut by 3 bases and J by 2 bases, with 8 bases left in between. CDR3 in DNA: TGTGCCAGCAGTTTGTCCCCAGGCAATCAGCCCCAGCATTTT. It is translated as CASSLSPGNQPQHF.

This clonotype was seen repeatedly, ten times or more. J is TRBJ2-1 and V is TRBV5-1; D unresolved. Germline V lookup: CDR1 SGHRS, CDR2 YFSETQ. The CDR3 loop spans 14 amino acids. The V and J ends lost 3 bases and 5 bases respectively, with 12 bases between them. The CDR3 nucleotides are TGCGCCAGCAGCTCAGGCAGTGCCAACAATGAGCAGTTCTTC. The encoded protein is CASSSGSANNEQFF.